Described below is a single T cell receptor beta chain sequence and its context. This sample is drawn from a study of blood T cell repertoires in COVID-19. Study details: From T cells, B-cell-depleted T cells, or PBMCs came the material, which was cDNA or gDNA.

Here immunoSEQ multiplex PCR was the method, and the copy in TCRdb shows in-frame clones only, minus some. The sample holds approximately 230,000 clones; 88% are singletons and the top ten take around 6.6%. This CDR3 comprises 18 residues. V was pared by 0 bases and J by 0 bases, with 15 bases between. Germline CDR1 and CDR2: LNHDA and SQIVND (reference sequence). The sequence was collected from a woman younger than 45 with COVID-19, enrolled during active disease. V and J are TRBV19 and TRBJ2-1; D might be TRBD2 (6 bases). Sequenced sample: peripheral blood. The CDR3: CASSIDSFHGSSYNEQFF. DNA for the CDR3: TGTGCCAGTAGTATAGATTCATTTCACGGGAGCTCCTACAATGAGCAGTTCTTC.